Given below is one TCR beta chain in context. These data belong to a study of blood T cell repertoires in COVID-19. Trimming stripped 4 bases from V and 1 base from J, with 7 bases between. The CDR3 runs 13 residues. Germline CDR1 and CDR2: LNHDA and SQIVND (reference sequence). Method: immunoSEQ multiplex PCR; TCRdb's copy keeps in-frame clones and lacks some. The repertoire holds under 250,000 clones, with roughly 81% as singletons. Material: peripheral blood. This TCR came from a woman in her forties or fifties with active or convalescent COVID-19. The genes are TRBV19 and TRBJ1-1; D unclear. The CDR3 loop reads CASSTARNTEAFF. CDR3 bases: TGTGCCAGTAGTACCGCCAGGAACACTGAAGCTTTCTTT.